This is a list of T cell receptor beta chains from one sample in a study of blood T cell repertoires in COVID-19. Clones were read by immunoSEQ multiplex PCR, and TCRdb kept only the in-frame ones, dropping some. The data contain about 130,000 clones, around 83% of them seen just once; the ten biggest clones take up over 15%. The sequencing input was peripheral blood. These receptor sequences come from a woman between 50 and 59 years old with acute or convalescent COVID-19. The CDR3 runs from the conserved cysteine through the conserved F or W. The D gene is left open where the match is weak. Clone size is stated in some rows and not others, as once, few, many or a class when expanded.

d_call: TRBD1; clone_size: NA; v_call: TRBV7-2; j_call: TRBJ2-7; cdr3_aa: CASSLRRGGQAIYEQYF; cdr3_nt: TGTGCCAGCAGCTTACGACGAGGGGGACAGGCGATCTACGAGCAGTACTTC
d_call: NA; clone_size: NA; v_call: TRBV14; j_call: TRBJ2-3; cdr3_aa: CASSQRPQLTREADTQYF; cdr3_nt: TGTGCCAGCAGCCAAAGGCCACAACTCACGCGGGAAGCAGATACGCAGTATTTT
d_call: NA; clone_size: NA; v_call: TRBV6-1; j_call: TRBJ1-5; cdr3_aa: CASSDRQNQPQHF; cdr3_nt: TGTGCCAGCAGTGACAGACAAAATCAGCCCCAGCATTTT
d_call: TRBD1; clone_size: NA; v_call: TRBV4-1; j_call: TRBJ1-1; cdr3_aa: CASRRQGQNTEAFF; cdr3_nt: TGCGCCAGCAGAAGACAGGGACAGAACACTGAAGCTTTCTTT
d_call: NA; clone_size: NA; v_call: TRBV6-5; j_call: TRBJ1-5; cdr3_aa: CASSPEGGVRQPQHF; cdr3_nt: TGTGCCAGCAGTCCCGAGGGAGGGGTTAGACAGCCCCAGCATTTT
d_call: NA; clone_size: NA; v_call: TRBV7-2; j_call: TRBJ1-1; cdr3_aa: CASSLARGNTEAFF; cdr3_nt: TGTGCCAGCAGCTTAGCACGGGGAAACACTGAAGCTTTCTTT
d_call: NA; clone_size: few; v_call: TRBV5-6; j_call: TRBJ1-4; cdr3_aa: CASSLVAAGYNEKLFF; cdr3_nt: TGTGCCAGCAGCTTGGTAGCGGCGGGGTATAATGAAAAACTGTTTTTT
d_call: NA; clone_size: NA; v_call: TRBV5-1; j_call: TRBJ1-1; cdr3_aa: CASSLSGNSNTEAFF; cdr3_nt: TGCGCCAGCAGCTTGTCAGGGAACAGCAACACTGAAGCTTTCTTT
d_call: NA; clone_size: NA; v_call: TRBV3-1/TRBV3-2; j_call: TRBJ2-7; cdr3_aa: CASSQEGTGRVYEQYF; cdr3_nt: TGTGCCAGCAGCCAAGAGGGAACAGGTCGGGTCTACGAGCAGTACTTC
d_call: NA; clone_size: NA; v_call: TRBV9; j_call: TRBJ2-1; cdr3_aa: CASSVDGSFYNEQFF; cdr3_nt: TGTGCCAGCAGCGTAGATGGTAGCTTCTACAATGAGCAGTTCTTC
d_call: TRBD1; clone_size: NA; v_call: TRBV30; j_call: TRBJ1-4; cdr3_aa: CAWRKGGGPNEKLFF; cdr3_nt: TGTGCCTGGAGGAAAGGAGGGGGCCCTAATGAAAAACTGTTTTTT
d_call: TRBD1; clone_size: NA; v_call: TRBV29-1; j_call: TRBJ1-1; cdr3_aa: CSVEVRGRGNTEAFF; cdr3_nt: TGCAGCGTTGAAGTCAGGGGGCGAGGGAACACTGAAGCTTTCTTT
d_call: NA; clone_size: NA; v_call: TRBV12-3/TRBV12-4; j_call: TRBJ2-2; cdr3_aa: CASSLTRPGELFF; cdr3_nt: TGTGCCAGCAGCCTAACTAGACCCGGGGAGCTGTTTTTT
d_call: TRBD2; clone_size: NA; v_call: TRBV5-1; j_call: TRBJ2-5; cdr3_aa: CASSSGGGDETQYF; cdr3_nt: TGCGCCAGCAGCTCGGGGGGTGGCGATGAGACCCAGTACTTC
d_call: NA; clone_size: NA; v_call: TRBV5-1; j_call: TRBJ1-3; cdr3_aa: CASSLGQIFSGNTIYF; cdr3_nt: TGCGCCAGCAGCTTGGGACAGATTTTCTCTGGAAACACCATATATTTT
d_call: NA; clone_size: NA; v_call: TRBV5-4; j_call: TRBJ1-3; cdr3_aa: CASSLGPGYSGNTIYF; cdr3_nt: TGTGCCAGCAGCTTGGGTCCGGGGTACTCTGGAAACACCATATATTTT
d_call: NA; clone_size: NA; v_call: TRBV5-1; j_call: TRBJ2-4; cdr3_aa: CASSLDRAEAIQYF; cdr3_nt: TGCGCCAGCAGCTTGGACAGGGCCGAGGCCATTCAGTACTTC
d_call: NA; clone_size: NA; v_call: TRBV21-1; j_call: TRBJ2-7; cdr3_aa: CASSKSGDRLLYEQYF; cdr3_nt: TGTGCCAGCAGCAAAAGTGGCGACAGGCTACTCTACGAGCAGTACTTC
d_call: TRBD2; clone_size: NA; v_call: TRBV7-2; j_call: TRBJ2-1; cdr3_aa: CASSSHMTSGGAYNEQFF; cdr3_nt: TGTGCCAGCAGCTCCCACATGACTAGCGGGGGGGCCTACAATGAGCAGTTCTTC
d_call: TRBD1; clone_size: NA; v_call: TRBV5-6; j_call: TRBJ1-2; cdr3_aa: CASMDRAYGYTF; cdr3_nt: TGTGCCAGCATGGACAGGGCCTATGGCTACACCTTC
d_call: TRBD1; clone_size: NA; v_call: TRBV19; j_call: TRBJ2-7; cdr3_aa: CASSIGQGVYEQYF; cdr3_nt: TGTGCCAGTAGTATAGGACAGGGAGTCTACGAGCAGTACTTC
d_call: NA; clone_size: NA; v_call: TRBV3-1/TRBV3-2; j_call: TRBJ1-1; cdr3_aa: CASSHPQANTEAFF; cdr3_nt: TGTGCCAGCAGCCATCCGCAGGCCAACACTGAAGCTTTCTTT
d_call: NA; clone_size: NA; v_call: TRBV19; j_call: TRBJ1-5; cdr3_aa: CASSIVGQPQHF; cdr3_nt: TGTGCCAGTAGTATAGTCGGTCAGCCCCAGCATTTT
d_call: NA; clone_size: NA; v_call: TRBV11-3; j_call: TRBJ2-3; cdr3_aa: CASSHGSDVPDTQYF; cdr3_nt: TGTGCCAGCAGCCACGGTAGCGACGTTCCAGATACGCAGTATTTT
d_call: TRBD1; clone_size: NA; v_call: TRBV6-5; j_call: TRBJ1-5; cdr3_aa: CASSSSGQDDQPQHF; cdr3_nt: TGTGCCAGCAGTTCATCGGGACAGGACGATCAGCCCCAGCATTTT
d_call: TRBD1; clone_size: NA; v_call: TRBV7-8; j_call: TRBJ2-5; cdr3_aa: CASSAVDRGGETQYF; cdr3_nt: TGTGCCAGCAGCGCAGTCGACAGGGGAGGAGAGACCCAGTACTTC
d_call: NA; clone_size: NA; v_call: TRBV5-1; j_call: TRBJ2-3; cdr3_aa: CASSLRTGTDTQYF; cdr3_nt: TGCGCCAGCAGCTTACGGACAGGCACAGATACGCAGTATTTT
d_call: TRBD1; clone_size: NA; v_call: TRBV19; j_call: TRBJ1-1; cdr3_aa: CASRFRDSKAFF; cdr3_nt: TGTGCCAGTAGATTCCGGGACAGCAAAGCTTTCTTT
d_call: TRBD1; clone_size: NA; v_call: TRBV6-1; j_call: TRBJ1-6; cdr3_aa: CASSDRGSNSPLHF; cdr3_nt: TGTGCCAGCAGTGACAGGGGGTCCAATTCACCCCTCCACTTT
d_call: TRBD1; clone_size: NA; v_call: TRBV12-3/TRBV12-4; j_call: TRBJ1-2; cdr3_aa: CASSPTGYLYTF; cdr3_nt: TGTGCCAGCAGTCCGACAGGGTACCTCTACACCTTC
d_call: NA; clone_size: NA; v_call: TRBV25-1; j_call: TRBJ1-2; cdr3_aa: CASSEYGDYGYTF; cdr3_nt: TGTGCCAGCAGTGAATACGGGGACTATGGCTACACCTTC
d_call: NA; clone_size: NA; v_call: TRBV7-3; j_call: TRBJ2-3; cdr3_aa: CASSLTLAGWGTDTQYF; cdr3_nt: TGTGCCAGCAGCTTAACGTTGGCGGGGTGGGGCACAGATACGCAGTATTTT
d_call: NA; clone_size: NA; v_call: TRBV5-5; j_call: TRBJ2-7; cdr3_aa: CASSLGYSSREQYF; cdr3_nt: TGTGCCAGCAGCTTGGGGTATTCCTCTCGGGAGCAGTACTTC
d_call: TRBD1; clone_size: NA; v_call: TRBV2; j_call: TRBJ1-5; cdr3_aa: CASSEWLKTGGQPQHF; cdr3_nt: TGTGCCAGCAGTGAGTGGTTAAAGACAGGGGGACAGCCCCAGCATTTT
d_call: TRBD2; clone_size: NA; v_call: TRBV5-1; j_call: TRBJ2-2; cdr3_aa: CASSSLTSGEELFF; cdr3_nt: TGCGCCAGCAGCTCCCTGACTAGCGGGGAGGAGCTGTTTTTT
d_call: NA; clone_size: NA; v_call: TRBV24-1; j_call: TRBJ2-2; cdr3_aa: CATSDLGANIAGELFF; cdr3_nt: TGTGCCACCAGTGACCTGGGGGCGAATATCGCCGGGGAGCTGTTTTTT
d_call: TRBD1; clone_size: NA; v_call: TRBV2; j_call: TRBJ1-2; cdr3_aa: CASSQQGAYGYTF; cdr3_nt: TGTGCCAGCAGTCAACAGGGGGCCTATGGCTACACCTTC
d_call: NA; clone_size: NA; v_call: TRBV4-1; j_call: TRBJ2-7; cdr3_aa: CASSRTGNYEQYF; cdr3_nt: TGCGCCAGCAGTCGAACAGGGAATTACGAGCAGTACTTC
d_call: NA; clone_size: once; v_call: TRBV3-1/TRBV3-2; j_call: TRBJ1-3; cdr3_aa: CASSQDQGHSSTGNTIYF; cdr3_nt: TGTGCCAGCAGCCAAGATCAGGGACACTCGTCTACTGGAAACACCATATATTTT
d_call: TRBD2; clone_size: NA; v_call: TRBV5-6; j_call: TRBJ2-7; cdr3_aa: CASSTRREGYPYEQYF; cdr3_nt: TGTGCCAGCAGCACCCGACGGGAGGGGTATCCCTACGAGCAGTACTTC
d_call: NA; clone_size: NA; v_call: TRBV10-1; j_call: TRBJ2-1; cdr3_aa: CASSDYSSYNEQFF; cdr3_nt: TGCGCCAGCAGTGATTATAGCTCCTACAATGAGCAGTTCTTC
d_call: NA; clone_size: NA; v_call: TRBV3-1/TRBV3-2; j_call: TRBJ2-7; cdr3_aa: CASSQDQAYMLYF; cdr3_nt: TGTGCCAGCAGCCAAGATCAGGCGTACATGCTGTACTTC
d_call: NA; clone_size: NA; v_call: TRBV7-2; j_call: TRBJ1-1; cdr3_aa: CASSPTRGAYDTEAFF; cdr3_nt: TGTGCCAGCAGCCCGACCCGGGGGGCTTATGACACTGAAGCTTTCTTT
d_call: TRBD1; clone_size: once; v_call: TRBV7-8; j_call: TRBJ1-5; cdr3_aa: CASSSVDRIQPQHF; cdr3_nt: TGTGCCAGCAGCTCCGTGGACAGGATCCAGCCCCAGCATTTT
d_call: NA; clone_size: NA; v_call: TRBV6-6; j_call: TRBJ1-1; cdr3_aa: CASSYTSGITEAFF; cdr3_nt: TGTGCCAGCAGTTACACCTCAGGGATCACTGAAGCTTTCTTT
d_call: NA; clone_size: NA; v_call: TRBV2; j_call: TRBJ1-2; cdr3_aa: CASSFHGAANGYTF; cdr3_nt: TGTGCCAGCAGTTTCCACGGAGCCGCGAATGGCTACACCTTC
d_call: TRBD2; clone_size: NA; v_call: TRBV12-3/TRBV12-4; j_call: TRBJ2-1; cdr3_aa: CASSLGTILFF; cdr3_nt: TGTGCCAGCAGCTTGGGGACTATCTTGTTCTTC
d_call: TRBD1; clone_size: NA; v_call: TRBV5-1; j_call: TRBJ1-1; cdr3_aa: CASSQPGTGNTEAFF; cdr3_nt: TGCGCCAGCAGCCAGCCAGGGACAGGGAACACTGAAGCTTTCTTT
d_call: NA; clone_size: NA; v_call: TRBV25-1; j_call: TRBJ2-2; cdr3_aa: CASSELGENTGELFF; cdr3_nt: TGTGCCAGCAGTGAATTAGGGGAAAACACCGGGGAGCTGTTTTTT
d_call: NA; clone_size: NA; v_call: TRBV11-2; j_call: TRBJ1-4; cdr3_aa: CASSLSRAVEKLFF; cdr3_nt: TGTGCCAGCAGCTTGAGCAGGGCGGTTGAAAAACTGTTTTTT
d_call: NA; clone_size: NA; v_call: TRBV6-6; j_call: TRBJ1-1; cdr3_aa: CASLYGGNTEAFF; cdr3_nt: TGTGCCAGCCTCTACGGGGGAAACACTGAAGCTTTCTTT
d_call: TRBD1; clone_size: few; v_call: TRBV30; j_call: TRBJ1-1; cdr3_aa: CASDRGMNTEAFF; cdr3_nt: TGTGCCTCGGACAGGGGTATGAACACTGAAGCTTTCTTT
d_call: NA; clone_size: once; v_call: TRBV12-3/TRBV12-4; j_call: TRBJ1-2; cdr3_aa: CASSSGLYYGYTF; cdr3_nt: TGTGCCAGCAGTTCGGGTCTTTACTATGGCTACACCTTC
d_call: TRBD1; clone_size: NA; v_call: TRBV7-3; j_call: TRBJ2-1; cdr3_aa: CASSPGRTGYNEQFF; cdr3_nt: TGTGCCAGCAGCCCTGGACGGACAGGATACAATGAGCAGTTCTTC
d_call: NA; clone_size: NA; v_call: TRBV6-5; j_call: TRBJ1-4; cdr3_aa: CASRAGAGEKLFF; cdr3_nt: TGTGCCAGCAGAGCAGGGGCGGGTGAAAAACTGTTTTTT